This entry concerns a single T cell receptor (beta chain). The antigen is undetermined. This sample was taken from a study of blood T cells in healthy people across ages. Per sample, a minimum of 6.5 million PBMCs were isolated. In germline, CDR1 is MNHEY, CDR2 SMNVEV (reference sequence). V shed 5 bases and J 3 bases; nucleotides not matched to a gene: 9. CDR3 length equals 15 residues. A second PCR, run for about 7 to 12 cycles, used a sample-barcoded 5' primer plus a J-beta primer mix. A single record per CDR3 protein comes from TCRdb applying MiXCR to the 5' RACE reads. The data hold around 990,000 distinct CDR3 sequences, with 35% to 45% observed a single time. Study results and limitations: Reliance upon unsorted PBMCs precluded definitive naive versus antigen-experienced comparison. It was the long-lived donors that had more naive CD4+ cells and higher diversity than aged donors.

The chain has TRBV27 and TRBJ2-7; 8 nucleotides agree with TRBD2. The sequence derives from a young man in good health. The sample consisted of blood. The chain's CDR3 is CASSVAGLTVYEQYF. As DNA, the CDR3 is TGTGCCAGCAGTGTAGCGGGACTAACAGTCTACGAGCAGTACTTC.